Listed here are 19 T cell receptor beta chains from one sample, sequenced in a study of blood T cell repertoires in COVID-19. TCRdb keeps only in-frame clones here, not all; method: immunoSEQ multiplex PCR. This sample has around 250,000 clones; under 90% occur once, and the top ten carry about 14%. Sequences were obtained from PBMCs or T cells enriched from blood (not recorded which). Source of these receptors: a man aged 18 to 29 who had recovered from COVID-19.

The chain couples TRBV10-2 to TRBJ1-1; 9 positions match TRBD1. CDR1 and CDR2 (germline): WSHSY, SAAADI. V shed 6 bases, J shed 5 bases, and the junction held 7 bases outside the gene matches. The CDR3 runs 14 residues. The CDR3 is CASSPGDRVTEAFF. CDR3 nucleotides: TGCGCCAGCAGCCCCGGGGACAGGGTTACTGAAGCTTTCTTT.

This chain uses TRBV4-1 with TRBJ2-1; 11 bases are shared with TRBD2. Germline CDR1 and CDR2: MGHRA and YSYEKL. V shed 2 bases and J 0 bases; nucleotides not matched to a gene: 6. This CDR3 comprises 18 residues. The CDR3 loop is CASSQSRLAGNSYNEQFF. The CDR3 nucleotides are TGCGCCAGCAGCCAATCGAGACTAGCGGGGAACTCCTACAATGAGCAGTTCTTC.

V and J are TRBV7-8 and TRBJ2-2; 12 bases agree with TRBD2. Losses at the gene ends were 5 bases for V and 5 bases for J; bases not matched to a gene: 6. Germline V lookup: CDR1 SGHVS, CDR2 FQNEAQ. The CDR3 loop spans 16 amino acids. CDR3 protein: CASSPSTSGGTGELFF. The CDR3 DNA reads as TGTGCCAGCAGCCCATCGACTAGCGGGGGAACCGGGGAGCTGTTTTTT.

The V gene is TRBV7-9, the J gene TRBJ2-6; 7 bases fit TRBD1. V trimming: 7 bases; J trimming: 0 bases; junction bases outside the gene matches: 6. This CDR3 has 16 residues. Germline CDR1 reads SEHNR; CDR2 reads FQNEAQ (reference sequence). CDR3 region: CASIRDSHSGANVLTF. The DNA for the CDR3 is TGTGCCAGCATCCGGGACAGTCACTCTGGGGCCAACGTCCTGACTTTC.

This clone has just a few counts. The rearrangement uses TRBV7-9 and TRBJ1-1; TRBD1 matches 8 bases. The V and J ends lost 5 bases and 1 base, in that order; junction bases with no gene match: 9. Germline assignment: CDR1 SEHNR and CDR2 FQNEAQ (reference sequence). This CDR3 contains 16 residues. CDR3 region: CASSQAGQGKNTEAFF. In DNA, the CDR3 is TGTGCCAGCAGCCAAGCAGGACAGGGCAAGAACACTGAAGCTTTCTTT.

This chain uses TRBV6-5 with TRBJ2-3; 7 nucleotides match TRBD2. V lost 6 bases to trimming and J lost 10 bases; unmatched junction nucleotides: 7. The CDR3 is 12 residues long. CDR1 and CDR2 from the germline V gene are MNHEY and SVGAGI. Written as DNA, the CDR3 is TGTGCCAGCAGAGGCGGGGGAGGGTCGCAGTATTTT. This encodes CASRGGGGSQYF.

The chain combines TRBV7-9 with TRBJ1-1, with D unclear. Germline assignment: CDR1 SEHNR and CDR2 FQNEAQ (reference sequence). Trimming stripped 0 bases from V and 0 bases from J, with 11 bases between. The CDR3 loop spans 16 amino acids. The DNA for the CDR3 is TGTGCCAGCAGCTTAGCGGAGGGCCCCATGAACACTGAAGCTTTCTTT. Protein sequence: CASSLAEGPMNTEAFF.

The chain employs TRBV5-4 and TRBJ2-3, with D unclear. CDR3 length: 13 residues. The germline V and J ends were trimmed by 4 bases and 6 bases, with 12 bases remaining between them. The V gene's germline CDR1 is SGHNT and CDR2 YYREEE (reference sequence). As DNA, the CDR3 is TGTGCCAGCAGCCCCTTCGGGTTCGATACGCAGTATTTT. It codes for CASSPFGFDTQYF.

This sequence joins TRBV11-2 and TRBJ2-3, with a weak D call TRBD2 (5 bases). Germline V CDR1 and CDR2: SGHAT, FQNNGV. Trimming pared 5 bases from V and 1 base from J, leaving 16 bases between. The CDR3 length is 16 residues. The CDR3 DNA reads as TGTGCCAGCAGCCAAAACCGGGAAGTTCGCACAGATACGCAGTATTTT. Amino acid sequence: CASSQNREVRTDTQYF.

The rearrangement links TRBV10-3 to TRBJ1-1, with D possibly TRBD1 on 5 matching bases. The germline V gene has CDR1 ENHRY and CDR2 SYGVKD. The CDR3 covers 12 residues. V was cut by 10 bases and J by 6 bases, with 15 bases left in between. CDR3 loop: CASTDTDAEAFF. The DNA for the CDR3 is TGTGCCAGCACGGACACGGACGCTGAAGCTTTCTTT.

The chain has TRBV9 and TRBJ2-2, with 9 bases identical to TRBD1. The CDR3 runs to 15 residues. In germline, CDR1 is SGDLS, CDR2 YYNGEE. The V and J ends lost 2 bases and 5 bases, in that order; junction bases with no gene match: 4. CDR3 in amino acids: CASSVGGTGTGELFF. The DNA of the CDR3 is TGTGCCAGCAGCGTCGGGGGGACAGGGACCGGGGAGCTGTTTTTT.

The rearrangement uses TRBV7-9 and TRBJ2-5; 7 nucleotides align to TRBD2. V dropped 5 bases and J dropped 7; count of bases not matched to a gene: 10. Germline V CDR1 and CDR2: SEHNR, FQNEAQ (reference sequence). The CDR3 sequence is 14 residues long. The CDR3 DNA reads TGTGCCAGCAGCCCAGGACCCCCGGGGGGGACCCAGTACTTC. This codes for CASSPGPPGGTQYF.

The chain combines TRBV4-1 with TRBJ2-1; TRBD1 matches at 9 bases. Germline V lookup: CDR1 MGHRA, CDR2 YSYEKL. There are 17 residues in the CDR3. V was pared by 0 bases and J by 1 base, with 4 bases of the junction left unmatched. The CDR3 bases are TGCGCCAGCAGCCAAGATAGGGGGACAGGGTCCTACAATGAGCAGTTCTTC. It specifies CASSQDRGTGSYNEQFF.

The rearrangement links TRBV9 to TRBJ2-7; TRBD1 matches 9 bases. This CDR3 is 15 amino acids long. V shed 4 bases and J 3 bases; nucleotides not matched to a gene: 8. Germline V gene lookup returns CDR1 SGDLS and CDR2 YYNGEE. The CDR3 spells CASSSTGGAYYEQYF. CDR3 bases: TGTGCCAGCAGCTCCACAGGGGGCGCCTACTACGAGCAGTACTTC. Full variable domain (outside the CDR3, taken from reference TRBV9 and TRBJ2-7): DSGVTQTPKHLITATGQRVTLRCSPRSGDLSVYWYQQSLDQGLQFLIQYYNGEERAKGNILERFSAQQFPDLHSELNLSSLELGDSALYFCASSSTGGAYYEQYFGPGTRLTVT.

The genes are TRBV2 and TRBJ2-3; TRBD1 matches 9 bases. Germline V lookup: CDR1 SNHLY, CDR2 FYNNEI. The CDR3 is 15 residues long. The V gene end was trimmed by 4 bases and the J gene end by 3 bases; junction bases not matched to a gene: 5. CDR3 amino acids: CASSGGTGRTDTQYF. The CDR3 nucleotides read TGTGCCAGCAGTGGCGGGACAGGGCGGACAGATACGCAGTATTTT. The variable domain in full, with the rest retrieved from reference TRBV2 and TRBJ2-3, is EPEVTQTPSHQVTQMGQEVILRCVPISNHLYFYWYRQILGQKVEFLVSFYNNEISEKSEIFDDQFSVERPDGSNFTLKIRSTKLEDSAMYFCASSGGTGRTDTQYFGPGTRLTVL.

V is TRBV4-1 and J is TRBJ2-7; 8 positions match TRBD2. Germline CDR1 MGHRA, CDR2 YSYEKL. This CDR3 comprises 17 residues. V lost 1 base and J lost 2; bases outside the gene matches: 10. Here the CDR3 DNA reads TGCGCCAGCAGCCAAGCCCCGGGACTAGACGTAGCCTACGAGCAGTACTTC. Protein sequence: CASSQAPGLDVAYEQYF.

The chain links TRBV11-3 to TRBJ2-5; 11 positions agree with TRBD1. From germline, CDR1 is SGHNT and CDR2 YENEEA. V trimming: 1 base; J trimming: 0 bases; junction bases outside the gene matches: 7. The CDR3 covers 18 residues. The CDR3: CASSLGRWGQGDQETQYF. CDR3 nucleotide sequence: TGTGCCAGCAGCTTAGGGCGCTGGGGACAGGGGGACCAAGAGACCCAGTACTTC.

This clone was seen more than once but under ten times. The rearrangement joins TRBV5-5 to TRBJ2-7, with D tentatively TRBD1 (6 bases). V was cut by 4 bases and J by 0 bases, with 20 bases left in between. The germline V gene encodes CDR1 SGHKS and CDR2 YYEKEE (reference sequence). The CDR3 covers 17 residues. CDR3 residues: CASSPRTVQTLSYEQYF. In DNA form, the CDR3 reads TGTGCCAGCAGCCCAAGGACAGTACAAACCCTCTCCTACGAGCAGTACTTC.

A remark on this clone: Other DNA variants within this sample encode the same CDR3. CDR3 region: CAISESGQINQPQHF. CDR3 bases: TGTGCCATCAGTGAGTCTGGACAGATCAATCAGCCCCAGCATTTT. The chain has TRBV10-3 and TRBJ1-5, with D possibly being TRBD1 (6 bases). Trimming removed 0 bases at V and 3 bases at J, with 9 bases between. Looked up from germline, CDR1 is ENHRY and CDR2 is SYGVKD. The length of the CDR3 is 15 residues.